The 25 T cell receptor beta chains reported below all come from one sample, sequenced in a study of blood T cell repertoires in COVID-19. Some clones are missing from TCRdb's copy, which holds only in-frame ones; the method was immunoSEQ multiplex PCR. This sample has around 190,000 clones; 75% to 85% occur once, and the top ten carry around 6%. Sequencing was done on a sample of peripheral blood. These TCRs come from a woman between 40 and 50 years old with COVID-19, enrolled during active disease.

The rearrangement links TRBV14 to TRBJ1-6; unclear D gene. V was pared by 6 bases and J by 10 bases, with 10 bases between. Germline lookup yields CDR1 SGHDN and CDR2 FVKESK. The CDR3 has 12 residues. CDR3 sequence: CASSSGGSPLHF. CDR3 DNA: TGTGCCAGCAGTTCGGGTGGATCACCCCTCCACTTT. Based on the CDR3 plus reference TRBV14 and TRBJ1-6, the full variable domain is EAGVTQFPSHSVIEKGQTVTLRCDPISGHDNLYWYRRVMGKEIKFLLHFVKESKQDESGMPNNRFLAERTGGTYSTLKVQPAELEDSGVYFCASSSGGSPLHFGNGTRLTVT.

The gene calls are TRBV11-3 and TRBJ2-5, with 13 bases identical to TRBD2. The CDR3 totals 16 residues. Germline V lookup: CDR1 SGHNT, CDR2 YENEEA. V shed 5 bases, J shed 2 bases, and the junction held 5 bases outside the gene matches. In nucleotides, the CDR3 is TGTGCCAGCAGCGTCGGACTAGCGGGGGTACAAGAGACCCAGTACTTC. It is translated as CASSVGLAGVQETQYF.

This clone has a handful of counts. The chain has TRBV6-5 and TRBJ1-3, with D possibly being TRBD1 (5 bases). Trimming removed 6 bases at V and 6 bases at J, with 18 bases between. Germline V gene sequence: CDR1 MNHEY, CDR2 SVGAGI. CDR3 size: 15 residues. The chain's CDR3 is CASRATRGVQNTIYF. CDR3 nucleotides: TGTGCCAGCAGAGCGACCCGGGGGGTCCAAAACACCATATATTTT.

This clone was observed a handful of times. This chain connects TRBV18 to TRBJ2-7; a weak D match, TRBD2 (6 bases). Germline assignment: CDR1 KGHSH and CDR2 LQKENI. The CDR3 runs to 15 residues. V shed 6 bases and J shed 2 bases, with 17 bases lying between them. CDR3 DNA: TGTGCCAGCTCCCCCGGGACTGGAAGCACCTACGAGCAGTACTTC. Translation: CASSPGTGSTYEQYF.

The chain has TRBV3-1 (or the pseudogene TRBV3-2) and TRBJ2-3; 8 bases align to TRBD2. J gave up 9 bases and V 3 bases, and 8 bases lay outside the gene matches. The CDR3 length is 14 residues. Germline V gene data show CDR1 as LGHDT and CDR2 as YNNKEL (reference sequence). In DNA form, the CDR3 reads TGTGCCAGCAGCCAGGTTAGCGGGGCAGCCACGCAGTATTTT. Its protein product is CASSQVSGAATQYF.

This chain links TRBV6-5 with TRBJ2-7; 8 nucleotides line up with TRBD1. V lost 2 bases, J lost 6 bases, and 9 bases stayed unmatched. The CDR3 covers 15 residues. In germline, CDR1 is MNHEY, CDR2 SVGAGI. CDR3: CASSYVGRGPGEQYF. The DNA for the CDR3 is TGTGCCAGCAGTTACGTGGGCAGGGGGCCTGGCGAGCAGTACTTC.

V gene TRBV7-2 combines with J gene TRBJ2-7; D is possibly TRBD1 (5 bases). V was clipped by 1 base and J by 0 bases, with 10 bases between them. The germline V gene encodes CDR1 SGHTA and CDR2 FQGNSA. CDR3 length: 15 amino acids. The CDR3 DNA is TGTGCCAGCAGCTTAGATCAGGGAAGCTCCTACGAGCAGTACTTC. The encoded protein is CASSLDQGSSYEQYF.

The rearrangement links TRBV7-6 to TRBJ2-1; TRBD1 agrees at 10 bases. This CDR3 has 16 amino acids. Germline V gives CDR1 SGHVS, CDR2 FNYEAQ. The trim removed 1 base at V and 4 bases at J, leaving 4 bases unmatched. The CDR3 region has the DNA TGTGCCAGCAGCTTAGGTCGGACAGGGGGTTACAATGAGCAGTTCTTC. The encoded protein is CASSLGRTGGYNEQFF.

This chain uses TRBV19 with TRBJ1-2, with D possibly TRBD1 on 6 matching bases. The germline gives CDR1 LNHDA, CDR2 SQIVND (reference sequence). CDR3 length: 15 amino acids. Trimming removed 3 bases from V and 0 bases from J, with 11 bases in between. CDR3 residues: CASSIGTPTNYGYTF. CDR3 sequence (DNA): TGTGCCAGTAGTATCGGGACACCTACTAACTATGGCTACACCTTC.

The CDR3 loop is CASNIRGTNEKLFF. In nucleotides, the CDR3 is TGTGCCAGCAACATAAGGGGAACTAATGAAAAACTGTTTTTT. The V call is TRBV2, the J call TRBJ1-4; a possible D gene is TRBD1 (5 bases). V was cut by 7 bases and J by 1 base, with 10 bases left in between. Germline CDR1 SNHLY, CDR2 FYNNEI. This CDR3 has 14 residues. The full variable domain, in which reference TRBV2 and TRBJ1-4 provide the parts outside the CDR3, is EPEVTQTPSHQVTQMGQEVILRCVPISNHLYFYWYRQILGQKVEFLVSFYNNEISEKSEIFDDQFSVERPDGSNFTLKIRSTKLEDSAMYFCASNIRGTNEKLFFGSGTQLSVL.

The chain is built from TRBV5-1 and TRBJ2-3; TRBD1 agrees at 11 bases. V shed 3 bases, J shed 0 bases, and the junction held 3 bases outside the gene matches. The length of the CDR3 is 16 residues. Germline CDR1 is SGHRS and CDR2 is YFSETQ. CDR3 sequence: CASSYGQGASTDTQYF. In DNA, the CDR3 is TGCGCCAGCAGCTACGGACAGGGGGCCAGCACAGATACGCAGTATTTT.

The genes are TRBV5-1 and TRBJ1-1; D is unresolved. The CDR3 covers 14 residues. With 4 bases removed from V and 1 base from J, the gap between germline ends came to 11 bases. Looked up from germline, CDR1 is SGHRS and CDR2 is YFSETQ. The CDR3 protein is CASSPETQNTEAFF. CDR3 sequence (DNA): TGCGCCAGCAGCCCAGAGACACAGAACACTGAAGCTTTCTTT. Using reference TRBV5-1 and TRBJ1-1 for the parts outside the CDR3, the full variable domain is KAGVTQTPRYLIKTRGQQVTLSCSPISGHRSVSWYQQTPGQGLQFLFEYFSETQRNKGNFPGRFSGRQFSNSRSEMNVSTLELGDSALYLCASSPETQNTEAFFGQGTRLTVV.

This clone has a handful of counts. This chain links TRBV30 with TRBJ1-1; D not resolved. This CDR3 is built from 14 residues. Germline V gene lookup returns CDR1 GTSNPN and CDR2 SVGIG (reference sequence). Trimming removed 0 bases at V and 0 bases at J, with 8 bases between. CDR3 sequence reads: CAWSVSALNTEAFF. Written as DNA, the CDR3 is TGTGCCTGGAGTGTAAGCGCTTTGAACACTGAAGCTTTCTTT.

This chain joins TRBV5-1 and TRBJ1-2; D gene ambiguous. This CDR3 contains 14 residues. CDR1 SGHRS and CDR2 YFSETQ come from the germline V gene. V dropped 2 bases and J dropped 0 bases, with 8 bases sitting between them. Written as DNA, the CDR3 is TGCGCCAGCAGCTTTTCCGGGGCTAACTATGGCTACACCTTC. Translating it yields CASSFSGANYGYTF.

V usage is TRBV4-1 and J usage is TRBJ2-7; D perhaps matches TRBD1 (5 bases). Trimming took 0 bases from V and 2 from J, leaving 11 bases between them. The CDR3 is 15 residues long. The V gene's germline CDR1 is MGHRA and CDR2 YSYEKL. The CDR3 reads CASSQEFQGAYEQYF. The DNA for the CDR3 is TGCGCCAGCAGCCAAGAATTCCAGGGCGCCTACGAGCAGTACTTC.

This chain uses TRBV5-4 with TRBJ2-3; the match to TRBD1 covers 8 bases. CDR1 and CDR2 (germline): SGHNT, YYREEE (reference sequence). The V segment lost 5 bases and the J segment 4 bases; nucleotides outside the gene matches: 3. CDR3 size: 13 residues. The CDR3 coding sequence is TGTGCCAGCAGTAGGACAGGGTCAGATACGCAGTATTTT. This translates into CASSRTGSDTQYF.

V is TRBV3-1 (or the pseudogene TRBV3-2) and J is TRBJ2-2, with 12 positions matching TRBD2. Germline V CDR1 and CDR2: LGHDT, YNNKEL (reference sequence). With 1 base clipped from V and 1 base from J, the junction kept 1 base outside the gene matches. The CDR3 has 17 amino acids. The CDR3 loop reads CASSQGGLAGNTGELFF. CDR3 nucleotide sequence: TGTGCCAGCAGCCAAGGGGGACTAGCGGGGAACACCGGGGAGCTGTTTTTT.

The V and J genes are TRBV15 and TRBJ1-1; D possibly corresponds to TRBD1 (5 bases). With 5 bases removed from V and 0 bases from J, the gap between germline ends came to 10 bases. The CDR3 loop spans 14 amino acids. Germline CDR1 and CDR2: LNHNV and YYDKDF (reference sequence). The CDR3 spells CATSVDRLNTEAFF. The CDR3 DNA is TGTGCCACCAGCGTCGACAGATTGAACACTGAAGCTTTCTTT.

The chain recombines TRBV29-1 with TRBJ2-1; possibly TRBD1 for D (6 bases). This CDR3 contains 13 residues. V lost 3 bases to trimming and J lost 6 bases, with 12 bases between them. CDR1 is SQVTM, CDR2 ANQGSEA, per germline. The CDR3 spells CSVDQAGANEQFF. Here the CDR3 DNA reads TGCAGCGTTGACCAGGCAGGGGCCAATGAGCAGTTCTTC.

This clone was counted at least ten times. The chain links TRBV27 to TRBJ1-2, with D perhaps TRBD1 (5 bases). The germline V and J ends were trimmed by 8 bases and 4 bases, with 11 bases remaining between them. CDR1 and CDR2 from the germline V gene are MNHEY and SMNVEV (reference sequence). This CDR3 is 12 amino acids long. CDR3 sequence: CASSTGPYGYTF. In nucleotides, the CDR3 is TGTGCCAGCTCTACAGGTCCCTATGGCTACACCTTC.

V and J are TRBV25-1 and TRBJ2-1; 10 nucleotides line up with TRBD2. The CDR3 covers 17 residues. Trimming took 0 bases from V and 3 from J; bases not matched to a gene: 5. Per the germline V gene, CDR1 is MGHDK and CDR2 is SYGVNS. The CDR3 is CASSEYTGLASYNEQFF. CDR3 DNA sequence: TGTGCCAGCAGTGAATACACGGGACTAGCGAGCTACAATGAGCAGTTCTTC. Supplemented by reference TRBV25-1 and TRBJ2-1, the full variable domain reads EADIYQTPRYLVIGTGKKITLECSQTMGHDKMYWYQQDPGMELHLIHYSYGVNSTEKGDLSSESTVSRIRTEHFPLTLESARPSHTSQYLCASSEYTGLASYNEQFFGPGTRLTVL.

The V call is TRBV27, the J call TRBJ1-2; D possibly corresponds to TRBD1 (5 bases). There are 15 residues in the CDR3. Deletions cut 5 bases from V and 3 bases from J, with 16 bases between. From germline, CDR1 is MNHEY and CDR2 SMNVEV (reference sequence). CDR3 sequence: CASSLHSPTDYGYTF. As DNA, the CDR3 is TGTGCCAGCAGTCTACATTCCCCGACAGACTATGGCTACACCTTC.

The V and J genes are TRBV6-5 and TRBJ2-3; no clear D gene. This CDR3 has 10 amino acids. With 7 bases removed from V and 5 bases from J, the gap between germline ends came to 4 bases. Per the germline V gene, CDR1 is MNHEY and CDR2 is SVGAGI. CDR3 sequence (DNA): TGTGCCAGCAACAGAGATACGCAGTATTTT. Its translation: CASNRDTQYF.

Only a few counts were recorded for this clone. The junction shows a germline mismatch at one end, possibly a read error. The V call is TRBV6-2 or TRBV6-3, the J call TRBJ2-2; TRBD1 matches at 9 bases. There are 16 residues in the CDR3. Germline-derived CDR1 and CDR2 are MNHEY and SVGEGT. The CDR3 bases are TGTGCCAGCAGTCACTCGAGGACAGGGGTCACCGGGGAGCTGTTTTTT. Its translation is CASSHSRTGVTGELFF.

This chain uses TRBV11-3 with TRBJ2-5, with a possible D match to TRBD2 (5 bases). Germline CDR1 SGHNT, CDR2 YENEEA. The CDR3 runs to 15 residues. The V and J ends lost 0 bases and 5 bases respectively, with 13 bases between them. As DNA, the CDR3 is TGTGCCAGCAGCTTAGATGGTCGGGAAGGTGAGACCCAGTACTTC. This encodes CASSLDGREGETQYF.